This paragraph covers one T cell receptor (beta chain) sequence. Antigen unknown. As for time point: late sampling 161 to 241 days after vaccination in a few convalescent patients. The treatment: approximately 9-day PBMC culture with coronavirus spike peptide pools or control peptides (ViraFEST assay). TCR sequencing followed the expansion of antigen-specific T cells with peptide pools in ViraFEST. The data stem from a study of vaccination and CD4 T cells after COVID-19. Study-wide background: Six males and four females, two Hispanic, made up the convalescents. General study points: The median SARS-CoV-2-reactive clonotype number increased from approximately 21 to 40, without statistical significance.

Sequenced with the Oncomine TCR Beta short-read assay was DNA taken from cultured CD4+ T cells. MiXCR, applied by TCRdb to the PCR reads, yields one record per CDR3 protein. The repertoire holds about 23,000 distinct CDR3 sequences, with around two fifths as singletons. CDR1 and CDR2 from the germline V gene are MDHEN and SYDVKM. CDR3 size: 13 residues. V trimming: 6 bases; J trimming: 9 bases; junction bases outside the gene matches: 7. V and J are TRBV28 and TRBJ2-1, with TRBD2 identical over 8 bases. The source is a human donor who had recovered from COVID-19. The material sequenced was CD4+ T cells from blood, cultured in vitro, taken about 7 months after SARS-CoV-2 vaccination. CDR3 sequence: CASRLTGTSEQFF. The DNA for the CDR3 is TGTGCCAGCAGGCTGACCGGGACTAGTGAGCAGTTCTTC.